These T cell receptor beta chains were read from a single sample in a study of T cell changes during pregnancy in multiple sclerosis. Assay used: immunoSEQ multiplex PCR; TCRdb lists only in-frame clones, some missing. The sample records tens of thousands of clones, over 85% being singletons. This specimen consisted of CD4+ T cells from peripheral blood mononuclear cells, obtained after pregnancy. The receptor source for this set is a female donor with multiple sclerosis, enrolled in a pregnancy study. The CDR3 runs from the conserved cysteine through the conserved F or W. The D gene is left open where the match is weak. Rows give clone size only sometimes, using once, few, many, or a class for an expanded clone.

14	.	.	TRBV30	TRBJ1-1	CAWSPLGLTDEAFF	TGTGCCTGGAGTCCTCTGGGCCTGACAGACGAAGCTTTCTTT
13	.	.	TRBV7-2	TRBJ2-1	CASSQDMTNEQFF	TGTGCCAGCAGCCAAGACATGACCAATGAGCAGTTCTTC
11	.	once	TRBV10-3	TRBJ1-1	CAIGTKVKAFF	TGTGCCATCGGGACAAAGGTAAAAGCTTTCTTT
13	TRBD1	.	TRBV5-6	TRBJ2-7	CASIPTGGYEQYF	TGTGCCAGCATCCCGACAGGGGGCTACGAGCAGTACTTC
15	.	.	TRBV2	TRBJ1-5	CASSERSGSEVPQHF	TGTGCCAGCAGTGAAAGGTCCGGGTCGGAGGTGCCCCAGCATTTT
16	TRBD2	.	TRBV6-5	TRBJ2-1	CASSYGGLGHGNEQFF	TGTGCCAGCAGTTACGGGGGACTAGGGCATGGGAATGAGCAGTTCTTC
18	TRBD2	once	TRBV27	TRBJ2-3	CASSFLAGGPTFTDTQYF	TGTGCCAGCAGTTTTTTAGCGGGAGGGCCGACGTTCACAGATACGCAGTATTTT
16	TRBD1	.	TRBV4-2	TRBJ1-5	CASSQEARGPGQPQHF	TGTGCCAGCAGCCAAGAAGCAAGGGGGCCAGGTCAGCCCCAGCATTTT
15	TRBD2	.	TRBV5-1	TRBJ2-1	CASSFSGRGGDEQFF	TGCGCCAGCAGCTTTAGCGGGAGGGGTGGGGATGAGCAGTTCTTC
14	.	.	TRBV6-5	TRBJ1-5	CASKKERDDQPQHF	TGTGCCAGCAAGAAAGAGCGGGACGATCAGCCCCAGCATTTT
17	.	.	TRBV27	TRBJ1-1	CASSLKPPPTGNTEAFF	TGTGCCAGCAGTTTAAAACCCCCACCGACAGGGAACACTGAAGCTTTCTTT
15	.	.	TRBV28	TRBJ1-5	CASSLQQGRNQPQHF	TGTGCCAGCAGTTTACAGCAGGGAAGAAATCAGCCCCAGCATTTT
13	TRBD1	.	TRBV28	TRBJ2-7	CASSYRGAYEQYF	TGTGCCAGCAGTTACAGGGGGGCCTACGAGCAGTACTTC
15	.	.	TRBV10-3	TRBJ1-4	CAISEGRATNEKLFF	TGTGCCATCAGTGAAGGGAGGGCAACTAATGAAAAACTGTTTTTT
16	TRBD2	.	TRBV7-8	TRBJ2-7	CASSLGWGRALYEQYF	TGTGCCAGCAGTTTGGGATGGGGGAGGGCCTTATACGAGCAGTACTTC
13	.	.	TRBV7-2	TRBJ1-3	CASSFSGTDSIYF	TGTGCCAGCAGCTTCTCGGGGACTGATTCCATATATTTT
15	TRBD2	.	TRBV27	TRBJ2-1	CASSDSGSRYNEQFF	TGTGCCAGCAGTGATAGCGGGAGTCGGTACAATGAGCAGTTCTTC
16	.	.	TRBV28	TRBJ2-7	CASSSQGPRGVHEQYF	TGTGCCAGCAGTTCCCAGGGACCCAGGGGGGTACACGAGCAGTACTTC
13	.	.	TRBV2	TRBJ1-4	CASSSDFNEKLFF	TGTGCCAGCAGTTCGGACTTTAATGAAAAACTGTTTTTT
13	.	.	TRBV25-1	TRBJ2-1	CASNEMKWYEQFF	TGTGCCAGCAACGAGATGAAATGGTATGAGCAGTTCTTC
16	TRBD1	.	TRBV18	TRBJ1-1	CASSPVRQGTNTEAFF	TGTGCCAGCTCACCAGTGCGACAGGGGACGAACACTGAAGCTTTCTTT
20	TRBD1	once	TRBV19	TRBJ2-3	CASSRSAGGPAQALTDTQYF	TGTGCCAGTAGTAGAAGCGCAGGGGGACCAGCGCAGGCCCTCACAGATACGCAGTATTTT
16	.	.	TRBV2	TRBJ2-1	CASRPVLATSYNEQFF	TGTGCCAGCAGACCGGTTCTAGCGACCTCTTACAATGAGCAGTTCTTC
13	TRBD1	.	TRBV5-6	TRBJ2-3	CASSLVQGGTQYF	TGTGCCAGCAGCCTAGTACAGGGGGGTACGCAGTATTTT
14	TRBD1	once	TRBV6-1	TRBJ1-5	CASSEDRTYQPQHF	TGTGCCAGCAGCGAGGACAGGACTTATCAGCCCCAGCATTTT
14	TRBD1	.	TRBV11-2	TRBJ2-7	CASSLGGTGGEQYF	TGTGCCAGCAGCTTAGGAGGGACAGGGGGCGAGCAGTACTTC
12	TRBD1	.	TRBV19	TRBJ2-7	CASQGVSYEQYF	TGTGCCAGCCAGGGGGTCTCCTACGAGCAGTACTTC
16	.	.	TRBV6-6	TRBJ2-6	CASSYPSGSGANVLTF	TGTGCCAGCAGTTACCCCTCAGGCTCTGGGGCCAACGTCCTGACTTTC
13	.	.	TRBV5-1	TRBJ1-3	CASSLSSGNTIYF	TGCGCCAGCAGCTTGTCATCTGGAAACACCATATATTTT
13	.	.	TRBV2	TRBJ2-7	CASGQPGLYEQYF	TGTGCCAGCGGACAGCCTGGTCTCTACGAGCAGTACTTC
16	TRBD2	.	TRBV18	TRBJ2-7	CASSPRLAASSYEQYF	TGTGCCAGCTCTCCTCGACTAGCGGCAAGCTCCTACGAGCAGTACTTC
12	.	.	TRBV7-9	TRBJ2-3	CASSLGGNTQYF	TGTGCCAGCAGCTTGGGAGGTAATACGCAGTATTTT
13	.	.	TRBV19	TRBJ2-7	CASSPGQVYEQYF	TGTGCCAGTAGTCCGGGACAAGTCTACGAGCAGTACTTC
13	.	.	TRBV18	TRBJ2-5	CASSPLDRETQYF	TGTGCCAGCTCACCTCTAGACCGGGAGACCCAGTACTTC
15	TRBD1	once	TRBV2	TRBJ2-6	CASTLQGAGANVLTF	TGTGCCAGCACTCTCCAGGGGGCGGGGGCCAACGTCCTGACTTTC
15	TRBD1	.	TRBV6-5	TRBJ2-3	CASRNRGSIPDTQYF	TGTGCCAGCAGAAACAGGGGATCTATTCCAGATACGCAGTATTTT
17	.	.	TRBV19	TRBJ2-4	CASSIRDRRLAKNIQYF	TGTGCCAGTAGTATACGTGACAGGAGATTAGCCAAAAACATTCAGTACTTC
15	.	.	TRBV15	TRBJ2-2	CATSTGVPNTGELFF	TGTGCCACCTCAACGGGGGTCCCGAACACCGGGGAGCTGTTTTTT
14	TRBD1	.	TRBV28	TRBJ2-7	CASSSGTGAKEQYF	TGTGCCAGCAGTAGTGGGACAGGGGCGAAAGAGCAGTACTTC
15	TRBD1	.	TRBV5-6	TRBJ2-7	CASTMGTGYSYEQYF	TGTGCCAGCACTATGGGGACAGGGTATTCCTACGAGCAGTACTTC
17	TRBD2	.	TRBV7-2	TRBJ2-5	CASSLDHSGTGRGTQYF	TGTGCCAGCAGCTTAGATCATAGTGGGACCGGGAGGGGGACCCAGTACTTC
11	.	.	TRBV11-1	TRBJ2-7	CASSFSYEQYF	TGTGCCAGCAGCTTCAGCTACGAGCAGTACTTC
15	TRBD2	once	TRBV29-1	TRBJ2-3	CSVRTSGSWADTQYF	TGCAGCGTACGGACTAGCGGGAGTTGGGCAGATACGCAGTATTTT
17	TRBD1	.	TRBV10-3	TRBJ2-2	CAISKIPGQVATGELFF	TGTGCCATCAGTAAGATACCGGGACAGGTAGCGACCGGGGAGCTGTTTTTT
13	TRBD1	.	TRBV19	TRBJ1-2	CASRGQGERGYTF	TGTGCCAGTCGTGGACAGGGGGAGCGAGGCTACACCTTC
15	.	.	TRBV2	TRBJ2-5	CASSVSGQKGETQYF	TGTGCCAGCAGTGTGAGCGGGCAGAAGGGGGAGACCCAGTACTTC
15	.	once	TRBV19	TRBJ1-2	CASNFDGGGDYGYTF	TGTGCCAGTAATTTCGACGGGGGAGGCGACTATGGCTACACCTTC
14	TRBD1	.	TRBV5-4	TRBJ1-2	CASSKSGGDYGYTF	TGTGCCAGCAGCAAATCAGGGGGCGACTATGGCTACACCTTC
17	TRBD2	.	TRBV5-4	TRBJ2-1	CASSPRLAGARGNEQFF	TGTGCCAGCAGCCCCAGACTAGCGGGAGCAAGAGGGAATGAGCAGTTCTTC
14	.	.	TRBV6-5	TRBJ1-1	CASSYVRGRAEAFF	TGTGCCAGCAGTTACGTCAGGGGCCGGGCTGAAGCTTTCTTT
15	TRBD2	.	TRBV9	TRBJ2-7	CASSVGAGVAYEQYF	TGTGCCAGCAGCGTAGGGGCGGGAGTAGCCTACGAGCAGTACTTC